The clone carrying this T cell receptor beta chain was seen repeatedly, ten times or more. Its antigen is as yet unknown. With 1 base clipped from V and 5 bases from J, the junction kept 1 base outside the gene matches. The CDR3 extends over 14 amino acids. These data are taken from a study of T cell repertoires in cytomegalovirus infection. Overall study findings and caveats: Cumulative frequency of public TCR beta families picked out carriers of CMV plus the relevant HLA. CMV-specific HLA-C-restricted TCR beta clonotypes dominated the ex vivo response.

TCRdb redid the calling of the reads with MiXCR, one entry per CDR3 protein. This table holds 490,000 or so distinct CDR3 sequences, around 10% found once. The source of this sequence is a human donor in good health (CMV status not recorded). Some clones in this sample may be carry-over from other donors' samples. The J gene is TRBJ1-1, the V gene TRBV12-3 or TRBV12-4; TRBD1 matches at 10 bases. Sequencing was done on a sample of PBMCs. This CDR3 is CASSLEGQGTEAFF. CDR3 coding DNA: TGTGCCAGCAGTTTAGAGGGACAGGGGACTGAAGCTTTCTTT.